The 13 T cell receptor beta chains listed next were all sequenced from one sample in a study of post-analysis software for immune sequencing data. Study observations and caveats: Patients had higher frequencies than controls of about 5 TRBV segments, including TRBV5-6, TRBV5-1 and TRBV20-1.

No antigen has been assigned to these receptors. Researchers reported that TCR beta cDNA libraries carried unique molecular identifiers. TCRdb passed the PCR reads through MiXCR, listing each CDR3 protein once. The sample lists hundreds of thousands of distinct CDR3 sequences, 25% to 30% occurring once. The source material was blood. Source of these receptors: a girl aged 5-17 years with multiple sclerosis.

The gene calls are TRBV29-1 and TRBJ1-1, with a tentative D call TRBD1 (5 bases). With 7 bases removed from V and 4 bases from J, the gap between germline ends came to 19 bases. This CDR3 is 14 amino acids long. Per the germline V gene, CDR1 is SQVTM and CDR2 is ANQGSEA. CDR3 region: CSARAQGGGTEAFF. The CDR3 DNA follows: TGCAGCGCCCGGGCCCAAGGCGGGGGCACTGAAGCTTTCTTT. Together with reference TRBV29-1 and TRBJ1-1, the CDR3 gives the full variable domain: SAVISQKPSRDICQRGTSLTIQCQVDSQVTMMFWYRQQPGQSLTLIATANQGSEATYESGFVIDKFPISRPNLTFSTLTVSNMSPEDSSIYLCSARAQGGGTEAFFGQGTRLTVV.

V is TRBV6-6 and J is TRBJ1-6; TRBD1 might be the D (5 bases). V lost 0 bases and J lost 10, with 16 bases in between. This CDR3 region has 16 residues. CDR1 and CDR2 (germline): MNHNY, SVGAGI (reference sequence). DNA of the CDR3: TGTGCCAGCAGTTACTCGAAAGGGACTAAGTCCTCACCCCTCCACTTT. Translation: CASSYSKGTKSSPLHF.

The chain carries TRBV12-3 or TRBV12-4 and TRBJ2-1; a weak D match, TRBD1 (6 bases). The V end was cut by 8 bases, the J end by 7 bases, with 18 bases between. The CDR3 contains 14 residues. The CDR3 here is CASRRWDIGNEQFF. The DNA for the CDR3 is TGTGCCAGCCGCCGCTGGGACATTGGAAATGAGCAGTTCTTC.

This clonotype was seen a handful of times. J is TRBJ1-1 and V is TRBV10-3; maybe TRBD1 (5 bases). Germline assignment: CDR1 ENHRY and CDR2 SYGVKD. The ends were cut back, 1 base at V and 10 bases at J, with 10 bases in the middle. The CDR3 covers 12 residues. The CDR3 loop reads CAISEYGGRAFF. CDR3 nucleotide sequence: TGTGCCATCAGTGAGTACGGGGGGAGAGCTTTCTTT.

This clonotype was detected only a few times. The chain combines TRBV4-3 with TRBJ2-7; 7 nucleotides agree with TRBD2. Germline V gives CDR1 LGHNA, CDR2 YSLEER. This CDR3 has 15 residues. V lost 4 bases to trimming and J lost 3 bases; unmatched junction nucleotides: 9. The CDR3 loop is CASSPGLVGIYEQYF. As DNA, the CDR3 is TGCGCCAGCAGCCCAGGACTAGTCGGAATCTACGAGCAGTACTTC.

This clonotype was counted a few times. The gene calls are TRBV6-1 and TRBJ1-2, with TRBD1 identical over 7 bases. Trimming removed 3 bases from V and 4 bases from J; junction bases left unmatched: 2. Germline lookup yields CDR1 MNHNS and CDR2 SASEGT. The CDR3 covers 13 residues. The CDR3 DNA sequence: TGTGCCAGCAGTGAGTGGACAGGCTATGGCTACACCTTC. Translating gives CASSEWTGYGYTF.

This clonotype was counted a few times. This chain links TRBV7-9 with TRBJ2-3, with TRBD2 as a possible D gene (5 bases). The germline V and J ends were trimmed by 1 base and 1 base, with 9 bases remaining between them. CDR3 length equals 15 residues. Germline CDR1 SEHNR, CDR2 FQNEAQ (reference sequence). The CDR3 sequence is CASSLEGERTDTQYF. The DNA for the CDR3 is TGTGCCAGCAGCTTAGAGGGAGAACGCACAGATACGCAGTATTTT.

V is TRBV19 and J is TRBJ1-2; no firm D call. Trimming took 7 bases from V and 3 from J, leaving 15 bases between them. Looked up from germline, CDR1 is LNHDA and CDR2 is SQIVND (reference sequence). The CDR3 contains 14 residues. CDR3 sequence: CASTPPGAYYGYTF. Written as DNA, the CDR3 is TGTGCCAGTACCCCACCAGGCGCTTACTATGGCTACACCTTC.

This clonotype was observed a few times. V usage is TRBV9 and J usage is TRBJ2-1; weak D call: TRBD2 (6 bases). This CDR3 has 16 amino acids. V was shortened by 7 bases and J by 9 bases, with 26 bases between the two germline ends. From germline, CDR1 is SGDLS and CDR2 YYNGEE. CDR3 nucleotide sequence: TGTGCCAGCTCCCCAATCGGGGGACTCAGCGGAGGTGAGCAGTTCTTC. Its protein product is CASSPIGGLSGGEQFF.

The rearrangement joins TRBV7-6 to TRBJ1-1; 7 bases align to TRBD1. Germline values: CDR1 SGHVS, CDR2 FNYEAQ. The CDR3 runs to 15 residues. V lost 1 base and J lost 3; bases outside the gene matches: 5. This chain's CDR3 is CASSLGGQGDTEAFF. The CDR3 nucleotides are TGTGCCAGCAGCTTAGGTGGGCAGGGGGACACTGAAGCTTTCTTT.

For this clonotype: This clone may be a read error of a much larger clone one base away. V usage is TRBV20-1 and J usage is TRBJ1-6; D is unclear. The germline V gene has CDR1 DFQATT and CDR2 SNEGSKA (reference sequence). The CDR3 sequence is 13 residues long. The CDR3 DNA is TGCAGTGCTTTTTCACGAATTAATTCACCCCTCTACTTT. This translates into CSAFSRINSPLYF.

This clonotype has a handful of counts. This chain uses TRBV7-2 with TRBJ2-5, with D possibly being TRBD2 (5 bases). With the DNA end fitting TRBJ2-7 better, the J assignment may be wrong. The germline gives CDR1 SGHTA, CDR2 FQGNSA. The CDR3 loop spans 15 amino acids. CDR3 sequence reads: CASSFSPGINYEQYF. CDR3 nucleotide sequence: TGTGCCAGCAGCTTCTCTCCGGGAATAAACTACGAGCAGTACTTC.

The J gene is TRBJ2-5, the V gene TRBV18; 8 nucleotides match TRBD1. V dropped 3 bases and J dropped 5; count of bases not matched to a gene: 8. Germline V gene data show CDR1 as KGHSH and CDR2 as LQKENI. The CDR3 sequence is 15 residues long. CDR3 amino acids: CASSPTDRAEETQYF. DNA of the CDR3: TGTGCCAGCTCACCGACGGACAGGGCTGAGGAGACCCAGTACTTC.